This T cell receptor (beta chain) was observed in a study of blood T cell repertoires in COVID-19. Study summary: Material from acute and convalescent COVID-19 was sourced from the United States, Italy and Spain.

This clone was detected a few times. The assay was immunoSEQ multiplex PCR, and TCRdb's table has in-frame clones only and misses some. This sample has 70,000 to 95,000 clones; around four fifths occur once, and the top ten carry roughly 15%. Germline V gene sequence: CDR1 MGHDK, CDR2 SYGVNS. This CDR3 region has 14 residues. The V end was cut by 6 bases, the J end by 4 bases, with 15 bases between. V usage is TRBV25-1 and J usage is TRBJ1-1; D is unclear. The sequence was obtained from a human donor in a cohort sampled during active COVID-19. The sequenced sample consisted of peripheral blood. As DNA, the CDR3 is TGTGCCAGCAGAGCCGCGGGGAGCCGCACTGAAGCTTTCTTT. Its translation is CASRAAGSRTEAFF.